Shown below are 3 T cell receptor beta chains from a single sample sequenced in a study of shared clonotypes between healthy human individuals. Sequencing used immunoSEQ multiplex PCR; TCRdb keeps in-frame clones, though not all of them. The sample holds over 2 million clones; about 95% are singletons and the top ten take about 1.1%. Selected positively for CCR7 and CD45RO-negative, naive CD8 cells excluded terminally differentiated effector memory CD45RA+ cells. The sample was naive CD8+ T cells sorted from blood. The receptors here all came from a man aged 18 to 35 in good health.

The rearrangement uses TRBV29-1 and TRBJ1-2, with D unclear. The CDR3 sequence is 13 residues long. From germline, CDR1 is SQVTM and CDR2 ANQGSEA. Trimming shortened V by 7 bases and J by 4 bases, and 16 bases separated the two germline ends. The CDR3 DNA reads TGCAGCGCTGCGGCACAGAACCTCTATGGCTACACCTTC. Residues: CSAAAQNLYGYTF. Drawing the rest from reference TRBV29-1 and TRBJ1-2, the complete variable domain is SAVISQKPSRDICQRGTSLTIQCQVDSQVTMMFWYRQQPGQSLTLIATANQGSEATYESGFVIDKFPISRPNLTFSTLTVSNMSPEDSSIYLCSAAAQNLYGYTFGSGTRLTVV.

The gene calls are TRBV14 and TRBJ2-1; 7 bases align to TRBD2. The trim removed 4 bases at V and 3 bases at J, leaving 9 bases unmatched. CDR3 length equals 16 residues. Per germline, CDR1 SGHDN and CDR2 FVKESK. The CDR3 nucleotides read TGTGCCAGCAGCCGAGCGACTAGCTATTACTACAATGAGCAGTTCTTC. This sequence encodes CASSRATSYYYNEQFF.

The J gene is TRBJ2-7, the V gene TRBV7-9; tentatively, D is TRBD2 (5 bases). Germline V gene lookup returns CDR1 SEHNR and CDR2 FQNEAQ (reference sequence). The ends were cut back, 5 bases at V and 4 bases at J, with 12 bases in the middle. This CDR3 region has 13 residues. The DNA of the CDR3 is TGTGCCAGCAGCGACGAGGGCCGGTACGAGCAGTACTTC. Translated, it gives CASSDEGRYEQYF.